Presented here are 24 T cell receptor beta chains from one specimen sequenced in a study of OX40 agonist ivuxolimab in advanced cancers. Produced via immunoSEQ multiplex PCR; TCRdb's table is partial and in-frame only. The sample includes some 110,000 clones, around 92% of them seen just once. Sequencing used CD4+ or CD8+ T cells sorted from blood, obtained in a trial of the OX40 agonist ivuxolimab. These receptors were collected from an adult with an advanced solid tumor such as melanoma, head and neck, liver or kidney cancer.

The V gene is TRBV19, the J gene TRBJ1-2; D gene ambiguous. Germline V gene lookup returns CDR1 LNHDA and CDR2 SQIVND (reference sequence). CDR3 length: 16 residues. Deletions cut 4 bases from V and 2 bases from J, with 17 bases between. CDR3 residues: CASSTLLVQANYGYTF. The DNA for the CDR3 is TGTGCCAGTAGTACCCTCCTTGTGCAGGCGAACTATGGCTACACCTTC.

As regards this clone: Germline and junction disagree at one end, which may indicate a read error. The chain couples TRBV6-6 to TRBJ2-7; 12 bases are a match to TRBD1. The CDR3 extends over 13 amino acids. Per the germline V gene, CDR1 is MNHNY and CDR2 is SVGAGI (reference sequence). CDR3 sequence (DNA): TGTGCCAGCAGGACCGGGACAGGGGGCGCTTGGGACTTC. Amino acids: CASRTGTGGAWDF.

The chain uses TRBV27 and TRBJ2-7, with unresolved D. This CDR3 comprises 15 residues. Germline V gene sequence: CDR1 MNHEY, CDR2 SMNVEV (reference sequence). The V and J ends lost 2 bases and 3 bases respectively, with 14 bases between them. For the CDR3, the DNA is TGTGCCAGCAGTTTACACGAAACAGTTATCTACGAGCAGTACTTC. It specifies CASSLHETVIYEQYF.

The V and J genes are TRBV27 and TRBJ2-3; D gene ambiguous. Germline V gene lookup returns CDR1 MNHEY and CDR2 SMNVEV (reference sequence). The CDR3 runs to 12 residues. Trimming stripped 5 bases from V and 6 bases from J, with 9 bases between. The CDR3 DNA is TGTGCCAGCAGTCACAGACTCGATACGCAGTATTTT. It specifies CASSHRLDTQYF.

The gene calls are TRBV9 and TRBJ1-1; TRBD1 is a possible D gene (5 bases). This CDR3 is built from 15 residues. V shed 0 bases and J shed 0 bases, with 9 bases lying between them. Germline V gives CDR1 SGDLS, CDR2 YYNGEE. DNA of the CDR3: TGTGCCAGCAGCGTAGGGGGACGGCTGAACACTGAAGCTTTCTTT. Protein: CASSVGGRLNTEAFF.

The chain links TRBV11-3 to TRBJ2-7, with D hard to call. V lost 0 bases to trimming and J lost 7 bases, with 16 bases between them. This CDR3 comprises 15 residues. Germline V gene lookup returns CDR1 SGHNT and CDR2 YENEEA. CDR3 region: CASSLEGLGLKEQYF. The CDR3 region has the DNA TGTGCCAGCAGCTTAGAAGGATTGGGTCTTAAGGAGCAGTACTTC. Full variable domain (rest looked up from reference TRBV11-3 and TRBJ2-7): EAGVVQSPRYKIIEKKQPVAFWCNPISGHNTLYWYLQNLGQGPELLIRYENEEAVDDSQLPKDRFSAERLKGVDSTLKIQPAELGDSAVYLCASSLEGLGLKEQYFGPGTRLTVT.

The chain carries TRBV5-6 and TRBJ2-1; 7 nucleotides line up with TRBD2. The V and J ends lost 2 bases and 3 bases, in that order; junction bases with no gene match: 11. Germline CDR1 reads SGHDT; CDR2 reads YYEEEE. This CDR3 comprises 17 residues. The CDR3 here is CASSFFTRLADYNEQFF. The CDR3 nucleotides are TGTGCCAGCAGCTTTTTTACTAGGCTAGCGGACTACAATGAGCAGTTCTTC. Based on the CDR3 plus reference TRBV5-6 and TRBJ2-1, the full variable domain is DAGVTQSPTHLIKTRGQQVTLRCSPKSGHDTVSWYQQALGQGPQFIFQYYEEEERQRGNFPDRFSGHQFPNYSSELNVNALLLGDSALYLCASSFFTRLADYNEQFFGPGTRLTVL.

This rearrangement joins TRBV5-5 to TRBJ2-2; weak D call: TRBD1 (6 bases). The V end lost 0 bases, the J end lost 2 bases, and 8 bases lay between the germline ends. The CDR3 spans 15 residues. Germline values: CDR1 SGHKS, CDR2 YYEKEE (reference sequence). CDR3 nucleotide sequence: TGTGCCAGCAGCTTGGGGGACACCAACACCGGGGAGCTGTTTTTT. It codes for CASSLGDTNTGELFF.

This chain uses TRBV4-2 with TRBJ2-7, with TRBD2 identical over 9 bases. The CDR3 has 12 amino acids. The germline CDR1 and CDR2 sequences are LGHNA and YNFKEQ. Germline trimming cut 4 bases from V and 13 bases from J; bases unmatched to any gene: 8. Here the CDR3 reads CASSPTGTSIYF. In DNA form, the CDR3 reads TGTGCCAGCAGCCCAACCGGGACTAGCATTTACTTC.

The rearrangement uses TRBV6-1 and TRBJ2-7; D possibly corresponds to TRBD1 (6 bases). Germline CDR1 MNHNS, CDR2 SASEGT. V lost 0 bases to trimming and J lost 3 bases, with 15 bases between them. CDR3 length equals 16 residues. This CDR3 is CASSEALNRVYYEQYF. CDR3 DNA sequence: TGTGCCAGCAGTGAAGCGTTGAACAGGGTCTACTACGAGCAGTACTTC.

The chain carries TRBV6-5 and TRBJ2-1; possible D gene TRBD1, 6 bases. There are 13 residues in the CDR3. Per germline, CDR1 MNHEY and CDR2 SVGAGI. V was cut by 5 bases and J by 7 bases, with 12 bases left in between. CDR3 bases: TGTGCCAGCAGTCACAGGGCAGGGAATGAGCAGTTCTTC. Residues: CASSHRAGNEQFF.

The chain links TRBV2 to TRBJ1-5; D not certain. V lost 7 bases, J lost 8 bases, and 21 bases lay in between. The CDR3 is 15 residues long. Germline CDR1 reads SNHLY; CDR2 reads FYNNEI. Here the CDR3 DNA reads TGTGCCAGCAACCCTAGCCACAGCCCCAGGAAGCCCCAGCATTTT. Translation gives CASNPSHSPRKPQHF. The whole variable domain, filled in from reference TRBV2 and TRBJ1-5, reads EPEVTQTPSHQVTQMGQEVILRCVPISNHLYFYWYRQILGQKVEFLVSFYNNEISEKSEIFDDQFSVERPDGSNFTLKIRSTKLEDSAMYFCASNPSHSPRKPQHFGDGTRLSIL.

This clone came up once. The J gene is TRBJ2-7, the V gene TRBV7-6; TRBD2 agrees at 13 bases. The CDR3 length is 15 residues. CDR1 is SGHVS and CDR2 is FNYEAQ in the germline V gene. V gave up 5 bases and J gave up 2 bases; unmatched junction bases: 3. The CDR3 region is CASSETSGRTYEQYF. Here the CDR3 DNA reads TGTGCCAGCAGCGAGACTAGCGGGAGGACCTACGAGCAGTACTTC.

This chain links TRBV5-1 with TRBJ1-4, with D possibly TRBD1 on 5 matching bases. The CDR3 loop spans 15 amino acids. Trimming pared 0 bases from V and 4 bases from J, leaving 10 bases between. Germline assignment: CDR1 SGHRS and CDR2 YFSETQ. The CDR3 bases are TGCGCCAGCAGCTTGGGCGGGGCTCTTAATGAAAAACTGTTTTTT. The encoded protein is CASSLGGALNEKLFF.

The V gene is TRBV19, the J gene TRBJ2-1; a weak D match, TRBD2 (5 bases). From germline, CDR1 is LNHDA and CDR2 SQIVND (reference sequence). The V gene lost 4 bases and the J gene lost 6 bases, with 19 bases spanning the gap. This CDR3 is 16 amino acids long. The CDR3 sequence: CASSTREASRLNEQFF. In DNA form, the CDR3 reads TGTGCCAGTAGTACACGGGAAGCTAGCCGACTCAATGAGCAGTTCTTC.

In DNA form, the CDR3 reads TGTGCCTGGGCCACATGTGACAGGTTTGGCCTGTACGAAAAACTGTTTTTT. Residues: CAWATCDRFGLYEKLFF. V gene TRBV30 combines with J gene TRBJ1-4, with a weak D call TRBD1 (6 bases). The CDR3 extends over 17 amino acids. From germline, CDR1 is GTSNPN and CDR2 SVGIG (reference sequence). V dropped 5 bases and J dropped 8 bases, with 27 bases sitting between them.

The gene calls are TRBV6-6 and TRBJ1-1, with unresolved D. The CDR3 is 13 amino acids. CDR1 MNHNY and CDR2 SVGAGI come from the germline V gene (reference sequence). V dropped 5 bases and J dropped 6 bases, with 13 bases sitting between them. The CDR3 DNA reads as TGTGCCAGCAGTCTAACCCAGGAATCTGAAGCTTTCTTT. This encodes CASSLTQESEAFF.

The V call is TRBV7-9, the J call TRBJ1-2; TRBD1 is a possible D gene (5 bases). CDR3 length equals 13 residues. V lost 1 base and J 2 bases, leaving 5 bases between the germline ends. Germline-derived CDR1 and CDR2 are SEHNR and FQNEAQ (reference sequence). CDR3 DNA sequence: TGTGCCAGCAGCTTAGGGGGGAACTATGGCTACACCTTC. As protein: CASSLGGNYGYTF.

This chain connects TRBV27 to TRBJ2-3; 12 bases agree with TRBD2. The V gene's germline CDR1 is MNHEY and CDR2 SMNVEV (reference sequence). CDR3 length: 17 residues. V trimming: 3 bases; J trimming: 4 bases; junction bases outside the gene matches: 8. DNA of the CDR3: TGTGCCAGCAGTTTCTCCGTGACTAGCGGGAGTTCAGATACGCAGTATTTT. Encoded protein: CASSFSVTSGSSDTQYF.

The chain recombines TRBV10-3 with TRBJ2-3, with 10 bases lining up with TRBD2. The CDR3 loop spans 16 amino acids. Germline trimming cut 4 bases from V and 3 bases from J; bases unmatched to any gene: 7. Germline V gives CDR1 ENHRY, CDR2 SYGVKD. CDR3 protein: CAISALAGALTDTQYF. The DNA for the CDR3 is TGTGCCATCAGTGCCCTAGCGGGAGCTCTTACAGATACGCAGTATTTT.

The rearrangement links TRBV7-2 to TRBJ2-1; possibly TRBD2 for D (6 bases). The CDR3 runs to 16 residues. The V end lost 4 bases, the J end lost 7 bases, and 20 bases lay between the germline ends. CDR1 SGHTA and CDR2 FQGNSA come from the germline V gene. CDR3 nucleotides: TGTGCCAGCAGCTCAGGGAGGAGAGGGTGGGCTAATGAGCAGTTCTTC. This gives the protein CASSSGRRGWANEQFF.

The chain carries TRBV13 and TRBJ2-2; 9 bases are a match to TRBD2. With V trimmed by 5 bases and J by 5 bases, 6 bases remained unmatched. The CDR3 sequence is 15 residues long. Germline-derived CDR1 and CDR2 are PRHDT and FYEKMQ (reference sequence). The CDR3, as DNA: TGTGCCAGCAGCAAGCGGGAGGCGAGGACCGGGGAGCTGTTTTTT. This translates into CASSKREARTGELFF.

As DNA, the CDR3 is TGCGCCAGCAGCCAAAACACCGGGAGGGCCTACAATGAGCAGTTCTTC. Protein product: CASSQNTGRAYNEQFF. The chain couples TRBV4-1 to TRBJ2-1; 8 bases align to TRBD2. J gave up 2 bases and V 2 bases, and 5 bases lay outside the gene matches. Germline lookup yields CDR1 MGHRA and CDR2 YSYEKL. This CDR3 is built from 16 residues.

This clone appeared a few times. V gene TRBV5-5 combines with J gene TRBJ1-2; tentatively, D is TRBD1 (6 bases). CDR3 size: 16 residues. Germline V gene lookup returns CDR1 SGHKS and CDR2 YYEKEE (reference sequence). V was clipped by 0 bases and J by 6 bases, with 18 bases between them. CDR3: CASSLASRGAGDGYTF. CDR3 DNA: TGTGCCAGCAGCTTGGCCTCCAGAGGGGCAGGGGATGGCTACACCTTC.